Described below is a single T cell receptor (beta chain) sequence and its context. The table came from immunoSEQ multiplex PCR; TCRdb's copy has only in-frame clones and leaves some out. The table lists 15,000 to 20,000 clones, about 84% of them singletons. The sample originates from a study of CD4+ T cells in melanoma. CDR1 SGHNT and CDR2 YENEEA come from the germline V gene. This CDR3 has 16 residues. Between the trimmed V and J ends, which lost 1 base and 4 bases, there was a span of 16 bases. This receptor was identified in a human donor with melanoma. V is TRBV11-3 and J is TRBJ2-5; D perhaps matches TRBD2 (6 bases). Source material: cells from a culture (not recorded whether cultured in vitro). CDR3 sequence reads: CASSLGRSGYGETQYF. The CDR3 bases are TGTGCCAGCAGCTTAGGCCGGAGCGGGTATGGAGAGACCCAGTACTTC.